Sequencing of this TCR beta chain was carried out in a study of blood T cell repertoires in COVID-19. The wider study: Specimens from acute and convalescent COVID-19 originated in the United States, Italy and Spain. Nucleic acid was either cDNA or gDNA, and it came from T cells, B-cell-depleted T cells, or PBMCs.

Looked up from germline, CDR1 is SGDLS and CDR2 is YYNGEE. The trim removed 5 bases at V and 4 bases at J, leaving 9 bases unmatched. The CDR3 covers 15 residues. Per the original data handling: Amplification from reference gene primers served as the basis for estimated nucleated cell counts. This table comes from immunoSEQ multiplex PCR, and its TCRdb copy is limited to in-frame clones, with some not included. V, J and clone size reflect that table, while D and trimming were determined from the DNA. The table has 200,000 to 250,000 clones, approximately 78% seen once. This clone was seen a handful of times. Seattle enrolled patients during active infection and tracked them longitudinally.

The sequence derives from a woman older than 75 with COVID-19, enrolled during active disease. Sequences were obtained from peripheral blood. The chain carries TRBV9 and TRBJ2-1, with 7 bases that match TRBD2. The DNA for the CDR3 is TGTGCCAGCAGAGAATTTAGCGGGCGGTACAATGAGCAGTTCTTC. As protein: CASREFSGRYNEQFF.